This T cell receptor (beta chain) stems from a study of vaccination and CD4 T cells after COVID-19. Overall study: A positive SARS-CoV-2 nasal swab PCR result was recorded for each convalescent patient; about 10 were mild and one severe. Study observations and caveats: Recorded median SARS-CoV-2-reactive clonotype numbers increased from 21 to 38 without reaching significance. The cohort comprised relatively few convalescent patients, and no early post-infection timepoints were analyzed.

Of note for this clonotype: What it binds is unknown.

Regarding treatment: roughly 10-day PBMC culture with coronavirus spike peptide pools or control peptides (ViraFEST assay). From germline, CDR1 is SGHNT and CDR2 YENEEA. The CDR3 sequence is 16 residues long. Between the trimmed V and J ends, which lost 5 bases and 6 bases, there was a span of 22 bases. Scientists ran DNA taken from cultured CD4+ T cells through the Oncomine TCR Beta short-read assay for sequencing. TCRdb used MiXCR to reprocess the PCR reads, holding one entry per CDR3 protein. The sample shows about 17,000 distinct CDR3 sequences, 48% of them seen only once. The clonotype comes from a human donor who had recovered from COVID-19. The material sequenced was CD4+ T cells from blood, cultured in vitro, taken before SARS-CoV-2 vaccination. The chain is built from TRBV11-3 and TRBJ1-2, with D possibly being TRBD1 (6 bases). The CDR3 loop reads CASSPRTGGGINGYTF. The CDR3, as DNA: TGTGCCAGCAGCCCGCGGACTGGAGGGGGAATAAATGGCTACACCTTC.